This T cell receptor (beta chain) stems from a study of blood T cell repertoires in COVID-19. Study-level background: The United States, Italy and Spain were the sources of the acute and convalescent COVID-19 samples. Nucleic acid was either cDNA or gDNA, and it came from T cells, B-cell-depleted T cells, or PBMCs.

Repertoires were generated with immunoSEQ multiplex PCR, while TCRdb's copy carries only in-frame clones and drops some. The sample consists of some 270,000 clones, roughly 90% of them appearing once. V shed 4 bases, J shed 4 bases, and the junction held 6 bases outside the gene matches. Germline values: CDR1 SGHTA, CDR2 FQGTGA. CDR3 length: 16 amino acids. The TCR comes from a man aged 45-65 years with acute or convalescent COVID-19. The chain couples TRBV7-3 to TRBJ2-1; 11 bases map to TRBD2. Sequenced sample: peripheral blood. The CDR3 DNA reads TGTGCCAGCAGCTCTACGCTAGCGGGGGGTTACAATGAGCAGTTCTTC. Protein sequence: CASSSTLAGGYNEQFF. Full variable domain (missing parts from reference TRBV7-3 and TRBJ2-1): GAGVSQTPSNKVTEKGKYVELRCDPISGHTALYWYRQSLGQGPEFLIYFQGTGAADDSGLPNDRFFAVRPEGSVSTLKIQRTERGDSAVYLCASSSTLAGGYNEQFFGPGTRLTVL.